This is a list of T cell receptor beta chains from one sample in a study of blood T cell repertoires in COVID-19. TCRdb's copy holds only in-frame clones and misses some; the assay was immunoSEQ multiplex PCR. The sample has about 53,000 clones, around nine tenths seen once. Sequencing was performed on peripheral blood. Receptors were obtained from a middle-aged man with acute or convalescent COVID-19. Both conserved end residues are part of each CDR3. The order of the fields is D gene, J gene, clone size, V gene, CDR3 protein, CDR3 DNA. D genes are given only for firm matches. For some rows the clone size is stated as once, few or many, or as a class when expanded; others skip it.

-	TRBJ2-7	-	TRBV19	CASSIYGFPYEQYF	TGTGCCAGTAGTATATACGGGTTCCCTTACGAGCAGTACTTC
TRBD1	TRBJ2-7	-	TRBV14	CASSQSPRWTGFLDEQYF	TGTGCCAGCAGCCAAAGCCCCCGGTGGACAGGTTTCCTAGACGAGCAGTACTTC
-	TRBJ1-1	-	TRBV9	CASSVTEGLNTEAFF	TGTGCCAGCAGCGTAACCGAGGGCCTGAACACTGAAGCTTTCTTT
TRBD2	TRBJ2-2	once	TRBV6-5	CASTPGRGTGELFF	TGTGCCAGCACCCCAGGGAGGGGAACCGGGGAGCTGTTTTTT
-	TRBJ1-2	-	TRBV2	CASSERELDYGYTF	TGTGCCAGCAGTGAACGGGAGTTGGACTATGGCTACACCTTC
TRBD1	TRBJ2-7	-	TRBV5-1	CASSLGIGTGGLYEQYF	TGCGCCAGCAGCTTGGGCATAGGGACAGGGGGCCTATACGAGCAGTACTTC
TRBD1	TRBJ2-7	medium-sized	TRBV5-6	CASRPGQGLSEQYF	TGTGCCAGCAGACCGGGACAGGGACTAAGCGAGCAGTACTTC
-	TRBJ2-2	-	TRBV28	CASSFVGAGRSPGELFF	TGTGCCAGCAGTTTTGTAGGGGCGGGAAGAAGCCCAGGGGAGCTGTTTTTT
TRBD1	TRBJ1-6	-	TRBV2	CASGRGAYNSPLHF	TGTGCCAGCGGCAGGGGGGCCTATAATTCACCCCTCCACTTT
TRBD1	TRBJ2-1	-	TRBV9	CASSHGATGTGKGSYNEQFF	TGTGCCAGCAGCCATGGCGCTACCGGGACAGGGAAAGGCTCCTACAATGAGCAGTTCTTC
-	TRBJ1-5	-	TRBV5-4	CASSQPNWPTDSNQPQHF	TGTGCCAGCAGCCAACCTAACTGGCCTACAGATAGCAATCAGCCCCAGCATTTT
-	TRBJ2-3	-	TRBV7-3	CASSLIPGTDTQYF	TGTGCCAGCAGCTTAATCCCCGGCACAGATACGCAGTATTTT
TRBD1	TRBJ1-6	-	TRBV3-1/TRBV3-2	CASSQGQGTSPLHF	TGTGCCAGCAGCCAAGGACAGGGGACTTCACCCCTCCACTTT
-	TRBJ2-3	-	TRBV6-2/TRBV6-3	CASSSVPADTQYF	TGTGCCAGCAGTTCAGTTCCCGCAGATACGCAGTATTTT
-	TRBJ1-4	-	TRBV11-3	CASSLEVAGEKLFF	TGTGCCAGCAGCTTAGAAGTAGCAGGGGAAAAACTGTTTTTT
-	TRBJ1-1	-	TRBV9	CASSGHGGPNTEAFF	TGTGCCAGCAGCGGACACGGGGGGCCGAACACTGAAGCTTTCTTT
TRBD2	TRBJ2-3	-	TRBV14	CASSRLGTSGSTDTQYF	TGTGCCAGCAGCCGCTTGGGAACTAGCGGGAGTACAGATACGCAGTATTTT
-	TRBJ1-1	-	TRBV7-3	CASSLLGARNTEAFF	TGTGCCAGCAGCTTGTTGGGGGCGCGGAACACTGAAGCTTTCTTT
TRBD1	TRBJ2-1	once	TRBV25-1	CASRGQVRNEQFF	TGTGCCAGCCGCGGACAGGTCAGGAATGAGCAGTTCTTC
TRBD1	TRBJ1-1	few	TRBV7-6	CASSLTGEGTEAFF	TGTGCCAGCAGCTTGACAGGGGAGGGGACTGAAGCTTTCTTT
-	TRBJ1-2	-	TRBV12-3/TRBV12-4	CASSFRYYGYTF	TGTGCCAGCAGTTTCAGGTACTATGGCTACACCTTC
-	TRBJ2-1	-	TRBV19	CASSIKSGLARSTYNEQFF	TGTGCCAGTAGTATAAAATCCGGGTTAGCAAGGAGTACCTACAATGAGCAGTTCTTC
-	TRBJ2-2	-	TRBV9	CASSPRTEPNTGELFF	TGTGCCAGCAGCCCCAGGACAGAACCTAACACCGGGGAGCTGTTTTTT
TRBD2	TRBJ2-3	-	TRBV2	CASSASGRTDTQYF	TGTGCCAGCAGTGCGAGCGGGAGAACAGATACGCAGTATTTT
-	TRBJ1-2	-	TRBV6-5	CASTPFRGGSYGYTF	TGTGCCAGCACTCCTTTCCGTGGGGGCAGCTATGGCTACACCTTC
-	TRBJ1-4	-	TRBV28	CASSINPTAANEKLFF	TGTGCCAGCAGTATCAACCCCACAGCTGCTAATGAAAAACTGTTTTTT
-	TRBJ1-5	-	TRBV7-9	CASSLWVGFGGQPQHF	TGTGCCAGCAGCTTATGGGTGGGGTTCGGAGGCCAGCCCCAGCATTTT
-	TRBJ1-1	-	TRBV7-9	CASSLTGTEAFF	TGTGCCAGCAGCTTGACAGGCACTGAAGCTTTCTTT
-	TRBJ1-3	-	TRBV7-9	CASSLNRSGNTIYF	TGTGCCAGCAGCTTAAACAGGTCTGGAAACACCATATATTTT
-	TRBJ2-7	-	TRBV6-5	CASDRDSPFSEQYF	TGTGCCAGTGACCGGGACTCACCCTTCTCCGAGCAGTACTTC
TRBD1	TRBJ2-7	-	TRBV6-6	CASSYSGQGTEQYF	TGTGCCAGCAGTTACTCGGGACAGGGGACCGAGCAGTACTTC
-	TRBJ2-2	-	TRBV6-4	CATLFSPGELFF	TGTGCCACCTTGTTTTCTCCCGGGGAGCTGTTTTTT
TRBD1	TRBJ2-3	-	TRBV24-1	CATSDPRGQGKWSTDTQYF	TGTGCCACCAGTGATCCGCGCGGACAGGGGAAGTGGAGCACAGATACGCAGTATTTT
TRBD1	TRBJ1-1	-	TRBV6-4	CASRRQGTLGTEAFF	TGTGCCAGCAGAAGACAGGGGACGCTTGGCACTGAAGCTTTCTTT
TRBD1	TRBJ1-1	-	TRBV7-2	CASSLDRGLNTEAFF	TGTGCCAGCAGCCTGGACAGGGGATTGAACACTGAAGCTTTCTTT
TRBD2	TRBJ2-2	once	TRBV5-4	CASSWGAGGSTGELFF	TGTGCCAGCAGCTGGGGAGCGGGAGGGAGCACCGGGGAGCTGTTTTTT
-	TRBJ2-7	-	TRBV7-6	CASSLGWAGGNHEQYF	TGTGCCAGCAGCTTAGGTTGGGCAGGGGGGAATCACGAGCAGTACTTC